This TCR beta chain is from a study of T cells in Graves' hyperthyroidism and ophthalmopathy. The CDR3 length is 14 residues. Germline CDR1 and CDR2: SNHLY and FYNNEI. V lost 4 bases and J lost 3, with 12 bases in between. Regions amplified from RNA transcripts were the TCR beta CDR3 regions. First-round RT-PCR of the TCR CDR3 relied on the HTBI primer set. TCRdb reprocessed the multiplex PCR reads via MiXCR and lists one record per CDR3 protein. The data show about 350,000 distinct CDR3 sequences, roughly 18% seen once. This clonotype was counted many times. The rearrangement joins TRBV2 to TRBJ1-2; possibly TRBD1 for D (6 bases). The source is a woman aged 40 to 50 with Graves' ophthalmopathy. The sample taken for sequencing was blood. The CDR3: CASSVQQGHYGYTF. The CDR3 DNA reads as TGTGCCAGCAGTGTCCAACAGGGACACTATGGCTACACCTTC.